This record concerns one T cell receptor (beta chain) sequence. The clone's antigen remains unknown. Base qualities were left out, and no much larger clone turns up one base away. At the junction V is shortened by 6 bases and J by 2 bases, with 13 bases in between. CDR1 is given as MNHEY and CDR2 as SVGAGI, both from the germline V gene. The CDR3 covers 14 residues, taking in both the cysteine and the phenylalanine. Left in the record is the CDR3 DNA by itself, 42 bases read in frame from the first base. This specimen belongs to a study of Tregs in tolerant kidney transplant recipients (dated by TCRdb to between 2017 and 2020). With respect to the entire study: The study used TCRbeta sequencing to identify donor-specific regulatory T cells before combined kidney and bone marrow transplantation, then tracked those cells after transplant. TCRbeta repertoire sequencing was used in a few healthy controls to compare several ways of expanding Tregs specific for an allogeneic donor. Here is what the overall study found, with its caveats: Biological reproducibility was not examined directly, but technical replication error appeared to be minimal. Expanding Tregs with activated donor B cells appeared to identify the most biologically relevant and donor-specific TCRbeta repertoire. The study was limited by small patient numbers, and the findings need validation in larger populations and under other immunosuppression protocols.

Genomic DNA was extracted from sorted cells with the QIAGEN DNeasy Blood and Tissue Kit for TCRbeta CDR3 sequencing. High-throughput TCRbeta CDR3 sequencing, including PCR amplification with bias correction and internal controls, was performed commercially through immunoSEQ. Per the source publication's procedure: Unique productive TCRbeta sequences were defined by CDR3 nucleotide sequence where primers matched, and otherwise by CDR3 amino acid sequence together with Vbeta and Jbeta genes. To correct for sorting error, sequences found in more than one sorted population at a frequency ratio of 2:1 or less were discarded, and the remaining shared sequences were assigned to the population with the higher frequency. Donor-reactive sequences were defined as at least 5-fold expanded in CFSE-low cells versus unstimulated cells, with frequency of at least 0.01% in CFSE-low cells. Repertoire divergence was quantified by Jensen-Shannon divergence calculated from the top 100 TCRbeta sequences ranked by frequency. For any sample with multiple sequencing runs, sorting error was corrected in each run separately before the runs were pooled. What TCRdb holds here is the immuneACCESS table cut down to in-frame rearrangements. Part of the clones is not present; checked against another copy, under half of the missing clones reflect an unresolved V gene, and the others are unexplained. For V, J and clone size, that table is used; D and trimming come from the DNA. This sample holds 120,000 or so clones; around nine tenths were observed only once. Together, the top ten hold approximately 0.62% of the sample.

Thawed PBMCs were FACS-sorted into unstimulated Tregs (CD4+CD25+CD127-), CD4+ non-Tregs (CD4+CD25-), CD4 cells and CD8 cells. Blood from healthy controls was obtained either as purchased buffy coats or from healthy volunteers. Healthy control blood was processed to PBMCs by Ficoll density gradient and cryopreserved, and patient PBMCs were collected before and after transplant. The sample comprised CD4+ T cells from blood. The receptor was isolated from a human donor in good health. The chain couples TRBV6-5 to TRBJ1-1; matching of 5 bases hints at TRBD1 as the D gene. The CDR3 loop reads CASRRGGVNTEAFF. The DNA is as follows: TGTGCCAGCAGAAGGGGCGGAGTTAACACTGAAGCTTTCTTT.